One sample yielded the 22 T cell receptor beta chains listed below, sequenced in a study of Ad26.COV2.S vaccination and SARS-CoV-2 variants. The data were produced by immunoSEQ multiplex PCR, yet TCRdb's version contains in-frame clones alone and is incomplete. The sample contains around 370,000 clones, approximately 90% of which appear only once. The source was peripheral blood, collected after recovery from COVID-19. The receptors stem from a human donor who had recovered from COVID-19.

This clone was counted only a few times. This rearrangement joins TRBV5-6 to TRBJ1-6, with 7 bases that match TRBD1. V shed 4 bases and J 0 bases; nucleotides not matched to a gene: 1. This CDR3 spans 15 amino acids. Looked up from germline, CDR1 is SGHDT and CDR2 is YYEEEE. The CDR3 DNA is TGTGCCAGCAGCGGGACAGTCTCCTATAATTCACCCCTCCACTTT. Protein product: CASSGTVSYNSPLHF.

This chain connects TRBV24-1 to TRBJ2-7, with a possible D match to TRBD1 (5 bases). The CDR3 contains 13 residues. V dropped 12 bases and J dropped 3 bases, with 17 bases sitting between them. Looked up from germline, CDR1 is KGHDR and CDR2 is SFDVKD. The CDR3 sequence is CARRQGLCYEQYF. DNA of the CDR3: TGTGCCCGTCGCCAGGGCCTTTGCTACGAGCAGTACTTC.

The chain has TRBV10-1 and TRBJ1-2; D not certain. CDR3 size: 13 residues. V was clipped by 4 bases and J by 8 bases, with 14 bases between them. The V gene's germline CDR1 is WNHNN and CDR2 SYGVQD (reference sequence). CDR3 nucleotide sequence: TGCGCCAGCAGTGCCCCGTGGGCGGAAGGCTACACCTTC. Translated: CASSAPWAEGYTF.

This rearrangement joins TRBV10-1 to TRBJ1-2, with D perhaps TRBD1 (5 bases). Trimming stripped 5 bases from V and 8 bases from J, with 15 bases between. Germline values: CDR1 WNHNN, CDR2 SYGVQD (reference sequence). CDR3 length: 13 amino acids. CDR3 loop: CASSLASGGGYTF. In nucleotides, the CDR3 is TGCGCCAGCAGTTTAGCCTCCGGGGGAGGCTACACCTTC.

This chain links TRBV6-5 with TRBJ2-2, with 8 bases matching TRBD2. In germline, CDR1 is MNHEY, CDR2 SVGAGI. Germline trimming cut 7 bases from V and 2 bases from J; bases unmatched to any gene: 6. The CDR3 contains 15 residues. The DNA for the CDR3 is TGTGCCAGCACCCTAGGACTAGCTAACACCGGGGAGCTGTTTTTT. This sequence encodes CASTLGLANTGELFF.

The V call is TRBV3-1 (or the pseudogene TRBV3-2), the J call TRBJ2-3; TRBD2 aligns across 10 bases. The CDR3 covers 14 residues. In germline, CDR1 is LGHDT, CDR2 YNNKEL (reference sequence). V gave up 5 bases and J gave up 3 bases; unmatched junction bases: 2. The CDR3 region is CASSSGGETDTQYF. The CDR3 coding sequence is TGTGCCAGCAGCAGCGGGGGGGAGACAGATACGCAGTATTTT.

V is TRBV2 and J is TRBJ2-7; 7 bases agree with TRBD2. The CDR3 loop spans 15 amino acids. V lost 2 bases and J lost 1; bases outside the gene matches: 5. CDR1 is SNHLY, CDR2 FYNNEI, per germline. The CDR3 nucleotides read TGTGCCAGCAGTGAAAATGGGGGGGGATCCTACGAGCAGTACTTC. The encoded protein is CASSENGGGSYEQYF.

The rearrangement joins TRBV5-6 to TRBJ2-3; no clear D. V lost 0 bases, J lost 3 bases, and 5 bases lay in between. CDR1 and CDR2 from the germline V gene are SGHDT and YYEEEE. The CDR3 sequence is 13 residues long. For the CDR3, the DNA is TGTGCCAGCAGCTTGGTAGTTACAGATACGCAGTATTTT. It codes for CASSLVVTDTQYF.

In its sample, this clone was seen once. The rearrangement links TRBV19 to TRBJ2-2, with a possible D match to TRBD2 (5 bases). Germline-derived CDR1 and CDR2 are LNHDA and SQIVND (reference sequence). Trimming pared 6 bases from V and 6 bases from J, leaving 17 bases between. The CDR3 runs 15 residues. CDR3 DNA: TGTGCCAGTAGCGCCGAACTAGAGCCCCCCGGGGAGCTGTTTTTT. It codes for CASSAELEPPGELFF.

V gene TRBV9 combines with J gene TRBJ2-7, with TRBD2 identical over 12 bases. The germline gives CDR1 SGDLS, CDR2 YYNGEE. Losses at the gene ends were 0 bases for V and 4 bases for J; bases not matched to a gene: 8. This CDR3 region has 17 residues. The CDR3 region is CASSVEPQTSGGYEQYF. CDR3 bases: TGTGCCAGCAGCGTAGAGCCCCAAACTAGCGGGGGGTACGAGCAGTACTTC.

This chain joins TRBV4-1 and TRBJ1-2; perhaps TRBD1 as D (6 bases). Germline CDR1 reads MGHRA; CDR2 reads YSYEKL. The CDR3 is 17 residues long. V lost 2 bases and J lost 3, with 19 bases in between. The CDR3 region is CASSQTSGVGLDYGYTF. For the CDR3, the DNA is TGCGCCAGCAGCCAAACTTCAGGGGTGGGTCTGGACTATGGCTACACCTTC.

The rearrangement joins TRBV3-1 (or the pseudogene TRBV3-2) to TRBJ2-3; D call uncertain. The CDR3 consists of 17 residues. Trimming took 3 bases from V and 2 from J, leaving 18 bases between them. Germline CDR1 LGHDT, CDR2 YNNKEL (reference sequence). The CDR3 here is CASSQVIDSRLTDTQYF. DNA of the CDR3: TGTGCCAGCAGCCAGGTTATCGACTCTCGTCTCACAGATACGCAGTATTTT.

J is TRBJ1-1 and V is TRBV3-1 (or the pseudogene TRBV3-2); D is unclear. Deletions cut 1 base from V and 0 bases from J, with 15 bases between. The CDR3 runs to 17 residues. In germline, CDR1 is LGHDT, CDR2 YNNKEL (reference sequence). The CDR3 DNA sequence: TGTGCCAGCAGCCAAGTTCCGCCAGCTTACATGAACACTGAAGCTTTCTTT. Its translation: CASSQVPPAYMNTEAFF.

V gene TRBV2 combines with J gene TRBJ1-2, with TRBD1 matching over 9 bases. Germline assignment: CDR1 SNHLY and CDR2 FYNNEI. Germline trimming cut 6 bases from V and 7 bases from J; bases unmatched to any gene: 6. The CDR3 runs 13 residues. This CDR3 reads CASSYTGGSGYTF. The CDR3 DNA reads as TGTGCCAGCAGCTACACAGGGGGCAGTGGCTACACCTTC.

This chain joins TRBV5-8 and TRBJ1-4, with D maybe TRBD1 (5 bases). CDR1 and CDR2 from the germline V gene are SGHTS and YDEGEE. With 4 bases removed from V and 5 bases from J, the gap between germline ends came to 18 bases. CDR3 size: 16 residues. The CDR3 DNA reads TGTGCCAGCAGCCCCCCCCTCGGGGACGGAAATGAAAAACTGTTTTTT. Protein product: CASSPPLGDGNEKLFF.

The chain employs TRBV5-5 and TRBJ2-7; D gene uncertain. From germline, CDR1 is SGHKS and CDR2 YYEKEE (reference sequence). Between the trimmed V and J ends, which lost 0 bases and 4 bases, there was a span of 8 bases. The CDR3 sequence is 13 residues long. The CDR3 is CASSLGILYEQYF. The CDR3 DNA reads as TGTGCCAGCAGCTTGGGGATCCTTTACGAGCAGTACTTC. The full variable domain, completed using reference TRBV5-5 and TRBJ2-7, is DAGVTQSPTHLIKTRGQQVTLRCSPISGHKSVSWYQQVLGQGPQFIFQYYEKEERGRGNFPDRFSARQFPNYSSELNVNALLLGDSALYLCASSLGILYEQYFGPGTRLTVT.

The chain has TRBV27 and TRBJ2-3, with 12 bases fitting TRBD2. This CDR3 has 16 residues. Germline CDR1 is MNHEY and CDR2 is SMNVEV (reference sequence). Germline trimming cut 10 bases from V and 1 base from J; bases unmatched to any gene: 9. CDR3 nucleotide sequence: TGTGCCACCCGGACTAGCGGGGCCCGAGGCACAGATACGCAGTATTTT. Translation gives CATRTSGARGTDTQYF.

V is TRBV5-5 and J is TRBJ1-1; 7 positions agree with TRBD1. CDR1 SGHKS and CDR2 YYEKEE come from the germline V gene (reference sequence). The V segment lost 4 bases and the J segment 4 bases; nucleotides outside the gene matches: 10. This CDR3 has 15 amino acids. Here the CDR3 DNA reads TGTGCCAGCAGCCCAGCAGGGGGGGGCGGCACTGAAGCTTTCTTT. It translates to CASSPAGGGGTEAFF. Full variable domain (remainder filled in from reference TRBV5-5 and TRBJ1-1): DAGVTQSPTHLIKTRGQQVTLRCSPISGHKSVSWYQQVLGQGPQFIFQYYEKEERGRGNFPDRFSARQFPNYSSELNVNALLLGDSALYLCASSPAGGGGTEAFFGQGTRLTVV.

The genes are TRBV18 and TRBJ1-3, with TRBD1 identical over 7 bases. Germline assignment: CDR1 KGHSH and CDR2 LQKENI. This CDR3 is built from 15 residues. J gave up 1 base and V 3 bases, and 3 bases lay outside the gene matches. CDR3 sequence: CASSPSQGSGNTIYF. Written as DNA, the CDR3 is TGTGCCAGCTCACCCTCACAGGGGTCTGGAAACACCATATATTTT.

The genes are TRBV3-1 (or the pseudogene TRBV3-2) and TRBJ1-2; D might be TRBD1 (6 bases). In germline, CDR1 is LGHDT, CDR2 YNNKEL (reference sequence). This CDR3 is built from 14 residues. The ends were cut back, 0 bases at V and 3 bases at J, with 8 bases in the middle. CDR3 coding DNA: TGTGCCAGCAGCCAAGAATACAGGGACTATGGCTACACCTTC. Translation gives CASSQEYRDYGYTF.

The chain has TRBV20-1 and TRBJ2-1; a possible D gene is TRBD2 (7 bases). The CDR3 consists of 15 residues. The ends were cut back, 3 bases at V and 0 bases at J, with 12 bases in the middle. CDR1 and CDR2 from the germline V gene are DFQATT and SNEGSKA (reference sequence). The CDR3 region is CSASDGGLSYNEQFF. The CDR3 coding sequence is TGCAGTGCTAGTGACGGGGGGCTCTCCTACAATGAGCAGTTCTTC.

The rearrangement joins TRBV10-3 to TRBJ1-1, with D possibly being TRBD1 (5 bases). With 6 bases removed from V and 1 base from J, the gap between germline ends came to 12 bases. Looked up from germline, CDR1 is ENHRY and CDR2 is SYGVKD. The CDR3 is 14 residues long. CDR3 residues: CAIREGRGNTEAFF. CDR3 DNA sequence: TGTGCCATCAGAGAGGGTAGGGGGAACACTGAAGCTTTCTTT.